This TCR beta chain was sequenced for a study of blood T cell repertoires in COVID-19. This clone was seen once. Assay used: immunoSEQ multiplex PCR; TCRdb lists only in-frame clones, some missing. The repertoire holds roughly 200,000 clones, about four fifths seen once, with approximately 9.9% in the top ten. The CDR3 sequence is 16 residues long. Trimming shortened V by 4 bases and J by 0 bases, and 12 bases separated the two germline ends. Germline CDR1 is MNHEY and CDR2 is SMNVEV (reference sequence). The genes are TRBV27 and TRBJ1-4; D ambiguous. Sequences were obtained from peripheral blood. This receptor was identified in a woman in her forties with COVID-19, enrolled during active disease. CDR3 sequence (DNA): TGTGCCAGCAGTTCCCTAGGTGCCGCAACTAATGAAAAACTGTTTTTT. Amino acids: CASSSLGAATNEKLFF.